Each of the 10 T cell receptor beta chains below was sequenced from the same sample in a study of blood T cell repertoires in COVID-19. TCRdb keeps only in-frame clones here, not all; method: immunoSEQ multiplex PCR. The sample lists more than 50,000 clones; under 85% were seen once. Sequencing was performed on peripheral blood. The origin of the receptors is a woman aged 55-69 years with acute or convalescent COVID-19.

The CDR3 here is CASRSDEPIPRFF. The DNA of the CDR3 is TGCGCCAGCAGAAGCGACGAACCTATTCCACGGTTCTTC. The rearrangement uses TRBV10-2 and TRBJ2-1, with no clear D. From germline, CDR1 is WSHSY and CDR2 SAAADI. The length of the CDR3 is 13 residues. V was cut by 6 bases and J by 15 bases, with 21 bases left in between.

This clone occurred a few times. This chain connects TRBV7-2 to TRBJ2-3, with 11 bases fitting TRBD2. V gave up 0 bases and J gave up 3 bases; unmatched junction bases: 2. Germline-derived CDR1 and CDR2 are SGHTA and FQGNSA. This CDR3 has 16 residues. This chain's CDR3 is CASSLASGRVTDTQYF. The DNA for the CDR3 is TGTGCCAGCAGCTTAGCTAGCGGGAGGGTGACAGATACGCAGTATTTT.

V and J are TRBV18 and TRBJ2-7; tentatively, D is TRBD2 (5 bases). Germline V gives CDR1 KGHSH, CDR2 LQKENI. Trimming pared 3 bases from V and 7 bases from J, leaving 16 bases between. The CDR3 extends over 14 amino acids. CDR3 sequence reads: CASSPRGPPGEQYF. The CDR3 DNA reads TGTGCCAGCTCACCTCGAGGGCCACCGGGGGAGCAGTACTTC.

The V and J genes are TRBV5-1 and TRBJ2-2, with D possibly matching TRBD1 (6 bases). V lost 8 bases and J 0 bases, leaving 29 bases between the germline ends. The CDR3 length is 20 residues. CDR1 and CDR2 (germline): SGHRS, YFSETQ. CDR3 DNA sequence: TGCGCCAGAAAAACTAAACCGGGACACCTGGGTTGGCCGAACACCGGGGAGCTGTTTTTT. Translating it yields CARKTKPGHLGWPNTGELFF.

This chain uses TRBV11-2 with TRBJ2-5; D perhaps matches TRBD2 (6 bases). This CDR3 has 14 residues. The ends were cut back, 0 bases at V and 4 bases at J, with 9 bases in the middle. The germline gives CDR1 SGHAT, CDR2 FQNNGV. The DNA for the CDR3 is TGTGCCAGCAGCTTAGATCCCGGGGGAGAGACCCAGTACTTC. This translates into CASSLDPGGETQYF.

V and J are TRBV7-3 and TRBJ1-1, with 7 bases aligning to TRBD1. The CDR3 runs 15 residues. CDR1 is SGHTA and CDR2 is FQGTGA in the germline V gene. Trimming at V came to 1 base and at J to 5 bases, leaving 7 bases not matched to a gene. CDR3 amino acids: CASSLKAGGRTEAFF. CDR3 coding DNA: TGTGCCAGCAGCTTAAAGGCAGGGGGGCGAACTGAAGCTTTCTTT.

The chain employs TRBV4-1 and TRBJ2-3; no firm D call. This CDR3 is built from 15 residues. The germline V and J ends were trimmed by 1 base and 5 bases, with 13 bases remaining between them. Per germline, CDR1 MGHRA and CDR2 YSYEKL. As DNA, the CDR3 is TGCGCCAGCAGCCAAGCCGAACTATTAGGAGATACGCAGTATTTT. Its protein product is CASSQAELLGDTQYF.

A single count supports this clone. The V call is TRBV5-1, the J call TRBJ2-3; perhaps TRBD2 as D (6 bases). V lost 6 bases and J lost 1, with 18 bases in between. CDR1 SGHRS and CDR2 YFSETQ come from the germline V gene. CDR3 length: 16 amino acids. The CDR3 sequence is CASTLSGKSRTDTQYF. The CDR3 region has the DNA TGCGCCAGCACCCTTAGCGGAAAATCCCGCACAGATACGCAGTATTTT.

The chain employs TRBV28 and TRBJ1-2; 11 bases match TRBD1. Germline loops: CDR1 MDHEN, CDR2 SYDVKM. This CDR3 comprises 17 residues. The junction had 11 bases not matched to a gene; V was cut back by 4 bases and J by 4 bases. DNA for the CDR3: TGTGCCAGCAGTTCTAGGACAGGGGGCGAGGGTGGCTATGGCTACACCTTC. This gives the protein CASSSRTGGEGGYGYTF.

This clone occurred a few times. The CDR3 reads CASSLWGGWQPQHF. As DNA, the CDR3 is TGTGCCAGCAGTTTATGGGGGGGGTGGCAGCCCCAGCATTTT. The gene calls are TRBV28 and TRBJ1-5; tentative D call: TRBD1 (5 bases). V was pared by 0 bases and J by 7 bases, with 10 bases between. This CDR3 comprises 14 residues. Per germline, CDR1 MDHEN and CDR2 SYDVKM.